This TCR beta chain is from a study of blood T cell repertoires in COVID-19. For the study at large: COVID-19 samples, acute and convalescent, were from the United States, Italy and Spain. T cells, B-cell-depleted T cells, or PBMCs supplied cDNA or gDNA.

With 3 bases removed from V and 2 bases from J, the gap between germline ends came to 21 bases. In germline, CDR1 is SGHRS, CDR2 YFSETQ. The CDR3 is made up of 18 amino acids. In this sample, this clone turned up once. In the original processing: Counts of nucleated cells, estimated from reference gene primer amplification, were obtained. Data came from immunoSEQ multiplex PCR; TCRdb stores just in-frame clones and leaves some out. The DNA was the basis for D and trimming; V, J and clone size are from that table. The table includes approximately 75,000 clones, around four fifths detected once. V gene TRBV5-1 combines with J gene TRBJ1-3, with D perhaps matching TRBD1 (6 bases). The TCR originated in a woman of 80 years or more with acute or convalescent COVID-19. Sample: peripheral blood. For the CDR3, the DNA is TGCGCCAGCAGCTCGTACCAAGGGGGGGCTATGACTGGAAACACCATATATTTT. Translated: CASSSYQGGAMTGNTIYF.